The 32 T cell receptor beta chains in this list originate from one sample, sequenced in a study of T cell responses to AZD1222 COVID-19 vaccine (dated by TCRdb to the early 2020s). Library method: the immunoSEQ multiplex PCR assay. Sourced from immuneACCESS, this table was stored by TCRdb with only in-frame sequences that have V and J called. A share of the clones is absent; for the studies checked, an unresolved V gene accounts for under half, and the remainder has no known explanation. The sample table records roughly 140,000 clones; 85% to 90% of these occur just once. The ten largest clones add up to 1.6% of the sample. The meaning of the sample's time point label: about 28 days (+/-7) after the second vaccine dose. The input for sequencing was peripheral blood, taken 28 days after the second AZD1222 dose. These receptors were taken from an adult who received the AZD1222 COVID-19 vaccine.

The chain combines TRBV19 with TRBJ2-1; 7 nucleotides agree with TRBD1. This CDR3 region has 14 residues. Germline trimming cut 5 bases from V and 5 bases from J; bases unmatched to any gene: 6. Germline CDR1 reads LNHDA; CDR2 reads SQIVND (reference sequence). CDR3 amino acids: CASSGTAWDNEQFF. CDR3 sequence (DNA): TGTGCCAGTAGTGGGACAGCCTGGGACAATGAGCAGTTCTTC. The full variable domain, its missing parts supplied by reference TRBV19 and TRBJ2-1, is DGGITQSPKYLFRKEGQNVTLSCEQNLNHDAMYWYRQDPGQGLRLIYYSQIVNDFQKGDIAEGYSVSREKKESFPLTVTSAQKNPTAFYLCASSGTAWDNEQFFGPGTRLTVL.

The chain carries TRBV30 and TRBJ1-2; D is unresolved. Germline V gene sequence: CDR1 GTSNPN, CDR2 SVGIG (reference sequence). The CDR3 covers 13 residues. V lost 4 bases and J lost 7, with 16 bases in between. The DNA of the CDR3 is TGTGCCTGGAACCGGCTCGGGTGGGCTGGCTACACCTTC. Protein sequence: CAWNRLGWAGYTF.

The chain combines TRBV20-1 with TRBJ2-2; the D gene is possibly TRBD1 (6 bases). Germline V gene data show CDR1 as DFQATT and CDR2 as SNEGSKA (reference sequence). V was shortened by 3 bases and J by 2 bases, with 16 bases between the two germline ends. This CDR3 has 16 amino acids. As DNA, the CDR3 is TGCAGTGCTAGTGACCCCAAGGACAGAAACACCGGGGAGCTGTTTTTT. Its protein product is CSASDPKDRNTGELFF.

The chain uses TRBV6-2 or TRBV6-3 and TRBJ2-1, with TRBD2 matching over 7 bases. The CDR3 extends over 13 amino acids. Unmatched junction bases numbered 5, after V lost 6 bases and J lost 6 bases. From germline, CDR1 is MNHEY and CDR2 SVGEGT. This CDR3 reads CASSLSGANEQFF. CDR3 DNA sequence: TGTGCCAGCAGCCTAAGCGGGGCCAATGAGCAGTTCTTC.

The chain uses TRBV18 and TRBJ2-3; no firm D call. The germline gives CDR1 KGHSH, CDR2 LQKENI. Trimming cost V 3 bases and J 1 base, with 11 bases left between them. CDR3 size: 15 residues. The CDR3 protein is CASSPRVSGTDTQYF. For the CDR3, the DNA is TGTGCCAGCTCACCCCGGGTATCTGGCACAGATACGCAGTATTTT.

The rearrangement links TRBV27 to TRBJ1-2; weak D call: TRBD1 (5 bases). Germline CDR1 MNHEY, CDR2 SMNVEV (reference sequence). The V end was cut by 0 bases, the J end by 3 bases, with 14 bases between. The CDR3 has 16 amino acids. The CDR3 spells CASSLSGREPYYGYTF. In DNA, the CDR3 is TGTGCCAGCAGTTTATCGGGCAGGGAACCCTACTATGGCTACACCTTC.

The CDR3 loop is CASSLGQGHEQYF. CDR3 DNA: TGTGCCAGCAGCTTGGGGCAGGGCCACGAGCAGTACTTC. The rearrangement uses TRBV5-4 and TRBJ2-7; possibly TRBD1 for D (5 bases). This CDR3 is built from 13 residues. Germline lookup yields CDR1 SGHNT and CDR2 YYREEE (reference sequence). Trimming removed 0 bases at V and 5 bases at J, with 9 bases between.

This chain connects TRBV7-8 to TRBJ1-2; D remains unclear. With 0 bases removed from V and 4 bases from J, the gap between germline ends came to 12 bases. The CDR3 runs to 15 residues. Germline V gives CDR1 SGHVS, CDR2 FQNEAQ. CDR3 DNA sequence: TGTGCCAGCAGCTTAGCGGAGGACCCGACCTATGGCTACACCTTC. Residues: CASSLAEDPTYGYTF.

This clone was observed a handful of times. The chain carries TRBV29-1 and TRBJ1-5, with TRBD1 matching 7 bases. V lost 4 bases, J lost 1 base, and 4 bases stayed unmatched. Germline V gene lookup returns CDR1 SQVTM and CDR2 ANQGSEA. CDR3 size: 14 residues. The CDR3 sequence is CSVGDRVSNQPQHF. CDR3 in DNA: TGCAGCGTTGGAGACAGGGTGAGCAATCAGCCCCAGCATTTT.

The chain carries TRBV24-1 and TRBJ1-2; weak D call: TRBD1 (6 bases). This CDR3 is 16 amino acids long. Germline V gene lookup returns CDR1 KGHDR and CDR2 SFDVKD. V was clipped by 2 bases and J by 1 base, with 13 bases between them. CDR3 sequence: CATSDSLDRSNYGYTF. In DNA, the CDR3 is TGTGCCACCAGTGATTCCCTTGACAGGAGTAACTATGGCTACACCTTC.

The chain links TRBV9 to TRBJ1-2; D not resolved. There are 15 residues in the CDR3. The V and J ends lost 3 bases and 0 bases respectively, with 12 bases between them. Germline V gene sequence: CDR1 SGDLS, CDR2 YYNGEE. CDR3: CASSADPQANYGYTF. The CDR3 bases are TGTGCCAGCAGCGCCGACCCCCAAGCTAACTATGGCTACACCTTC.

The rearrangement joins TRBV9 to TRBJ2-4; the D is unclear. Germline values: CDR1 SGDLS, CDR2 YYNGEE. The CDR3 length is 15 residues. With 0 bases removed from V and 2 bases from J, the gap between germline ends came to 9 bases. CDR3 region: CASSVDLGSKNIQYF. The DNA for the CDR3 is TGTGCCAGCAGCGTAGATTTAGGGTCCAAAAACATTCAGTACTTC.

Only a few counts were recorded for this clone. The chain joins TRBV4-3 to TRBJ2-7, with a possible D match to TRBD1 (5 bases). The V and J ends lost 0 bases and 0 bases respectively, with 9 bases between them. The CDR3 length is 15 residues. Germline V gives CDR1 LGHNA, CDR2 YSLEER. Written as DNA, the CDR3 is TGCGCCAGCAGCCAAGATTGGGGCGGCTCCTACGAGCAGTACTTC. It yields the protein CASSQDWGGSYEQYF.

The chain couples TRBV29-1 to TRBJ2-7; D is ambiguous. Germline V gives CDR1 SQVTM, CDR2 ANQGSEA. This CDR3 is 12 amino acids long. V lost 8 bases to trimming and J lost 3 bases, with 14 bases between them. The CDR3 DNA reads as TGCAGCTTTCACTTTAAGGTCTACGAGCAGTACTTC. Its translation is CSFHFKVYEQYF.

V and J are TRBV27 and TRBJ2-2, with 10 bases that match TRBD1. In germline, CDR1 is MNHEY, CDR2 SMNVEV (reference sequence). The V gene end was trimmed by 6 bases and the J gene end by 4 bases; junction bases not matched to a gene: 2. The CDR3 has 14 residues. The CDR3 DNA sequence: TGTGCCAGCAGAAGGACAGGGGGCACCGGGGAGCTGTTTTTT. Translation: CASRRTGGTGELFF.

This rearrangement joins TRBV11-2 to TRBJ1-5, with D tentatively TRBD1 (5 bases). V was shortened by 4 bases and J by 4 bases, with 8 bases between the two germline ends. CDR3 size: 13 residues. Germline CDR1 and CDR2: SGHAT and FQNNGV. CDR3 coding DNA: TGTGCCAGCAGCTCGAGACAGAATCAGCCCCAGCATTTT. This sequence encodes CASSSRQNQPQHF.

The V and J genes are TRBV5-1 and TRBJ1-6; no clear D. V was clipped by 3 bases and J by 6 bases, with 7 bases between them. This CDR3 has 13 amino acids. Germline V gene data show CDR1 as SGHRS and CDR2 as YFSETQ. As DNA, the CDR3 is TGCGCCAGCAGCTCGGGTTCTAATTCACCCCTCCACTTT. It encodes CASSSGSNSPLHF.

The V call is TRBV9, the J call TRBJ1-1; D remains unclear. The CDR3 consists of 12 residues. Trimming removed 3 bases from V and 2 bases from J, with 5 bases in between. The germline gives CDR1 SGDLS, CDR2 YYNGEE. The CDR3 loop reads CASSDSNTEAFF. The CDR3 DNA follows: TGTGCCAGCAGCGACTCAAACACTGAAGCTTTCTTT.

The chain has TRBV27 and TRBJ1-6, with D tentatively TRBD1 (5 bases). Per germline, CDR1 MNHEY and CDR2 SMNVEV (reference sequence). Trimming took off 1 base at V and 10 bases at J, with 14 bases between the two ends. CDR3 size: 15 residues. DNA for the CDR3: TGTGCCAGCAGTTTATACCGGACACAGAGGTCACCCCTCCACTTT. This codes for CASSLYRTQRSPLHF.

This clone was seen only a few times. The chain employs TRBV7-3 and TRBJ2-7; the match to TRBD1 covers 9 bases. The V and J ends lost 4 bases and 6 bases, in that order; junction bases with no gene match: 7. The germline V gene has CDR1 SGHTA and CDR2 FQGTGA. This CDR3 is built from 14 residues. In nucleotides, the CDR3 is TGTGCCAGCAGCTCTACAGGGGGCGCGGGCGAGCAGTACTTC. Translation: CASSSTGGAGEQYF. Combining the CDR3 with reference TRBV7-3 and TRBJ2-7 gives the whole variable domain GAGVSQTPSNKVTEKGKYVELRCDPISGHTALYWYRQSLGQGPEFLIYFQGTGAADDSGLPNDRFFAVRPEGSVSTLKIQRTERGDSAVYLCASSSTGGAGEQYFGPGTRLTVT.

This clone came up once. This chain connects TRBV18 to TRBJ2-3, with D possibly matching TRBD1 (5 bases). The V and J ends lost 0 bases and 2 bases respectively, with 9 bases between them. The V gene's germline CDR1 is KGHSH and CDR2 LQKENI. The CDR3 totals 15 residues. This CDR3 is CASSPPLGVTDTQYF. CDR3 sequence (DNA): TGTGCCAGCTCACCACCCCTAGGGGTCACAGATACGCAGTATTTT.

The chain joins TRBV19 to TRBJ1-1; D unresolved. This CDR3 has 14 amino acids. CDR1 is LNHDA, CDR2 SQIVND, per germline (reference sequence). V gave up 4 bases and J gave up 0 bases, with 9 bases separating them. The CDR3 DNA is TGTGCCAGTAGTAAAGAGAGGATGAACACTGAAGCTTTCTTT. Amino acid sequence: CASSKERMNTEAFF.

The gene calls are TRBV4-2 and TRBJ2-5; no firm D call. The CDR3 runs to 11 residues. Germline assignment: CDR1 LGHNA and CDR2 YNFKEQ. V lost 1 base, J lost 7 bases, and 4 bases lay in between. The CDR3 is CASSQGGTQYF. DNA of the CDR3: TGTGCCAGCAGCCAAGGTGGGACCCAGTACTTC.

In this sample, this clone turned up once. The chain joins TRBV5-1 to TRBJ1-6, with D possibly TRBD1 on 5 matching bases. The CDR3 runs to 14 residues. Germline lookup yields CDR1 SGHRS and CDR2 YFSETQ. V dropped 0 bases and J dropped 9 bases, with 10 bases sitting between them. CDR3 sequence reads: CASSLGQKGSPLHF. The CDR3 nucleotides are TGCGCCAGCAGCTTGGGACAGAAAGGTTCACCCCTCCACTTT.

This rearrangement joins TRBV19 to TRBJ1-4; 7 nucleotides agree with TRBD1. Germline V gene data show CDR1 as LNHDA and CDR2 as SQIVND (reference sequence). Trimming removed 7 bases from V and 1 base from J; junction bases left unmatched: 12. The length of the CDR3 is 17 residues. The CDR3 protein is CASTEQGLTGTNEKLFF. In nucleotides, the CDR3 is TGTGCCAGTACCGAACAGGGGCTAACGGGAACTAATGAAAAACTGTTTTTT. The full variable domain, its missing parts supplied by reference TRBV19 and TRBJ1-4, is DGGITQSPKYLFRKEGQNVTLSCEQNLNHDAMYWYRQDPGQGLRLIYYSQIVNDFQKGDIAEGYSVSREKKESFPLTVTSAQKNPTAFYLCASTEQGLTGTNEKLFFGSGTQLSVL.

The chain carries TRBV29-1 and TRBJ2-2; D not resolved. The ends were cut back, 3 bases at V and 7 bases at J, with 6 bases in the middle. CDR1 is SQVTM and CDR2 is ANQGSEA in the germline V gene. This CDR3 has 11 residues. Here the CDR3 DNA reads TGCAGCGTTGAGTTAGGCGGGGAGCTGTTTTTT. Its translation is CSVELGGELFF.

The DNA of the CDR3 is TGCACCAGCAGCCAAGATGAGCCTACGAGCTCCTACGAGCAGTACGTC. Protein product: CTSSQDEPTSSYEQYV. The chain has TRBV1 and TRBJ2-7; TRBD2, the table's D call, lacks a check against the DNA. TRBV1 counts as a pseudogene. This CDR3 has 16 residues.

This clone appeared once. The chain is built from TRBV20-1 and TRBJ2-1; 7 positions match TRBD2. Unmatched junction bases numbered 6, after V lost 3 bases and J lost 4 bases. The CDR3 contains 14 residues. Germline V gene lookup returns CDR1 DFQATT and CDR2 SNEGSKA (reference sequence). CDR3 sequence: CSASLSSGYNEQFF. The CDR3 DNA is TGCAGTGCTAGTTTGTCTAGCGGATACAATGAGCAGTTCTTC.

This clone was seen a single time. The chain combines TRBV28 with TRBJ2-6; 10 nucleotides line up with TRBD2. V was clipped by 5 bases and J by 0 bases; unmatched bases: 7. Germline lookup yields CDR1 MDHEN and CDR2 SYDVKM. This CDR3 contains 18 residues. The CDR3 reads CASSPSGLAVSGANVLTF. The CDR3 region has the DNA TGTGCCAGCAGTCCTTCAGGACTAGCGGTCTCTGGGGCCAACGTCCTGACTTTC.

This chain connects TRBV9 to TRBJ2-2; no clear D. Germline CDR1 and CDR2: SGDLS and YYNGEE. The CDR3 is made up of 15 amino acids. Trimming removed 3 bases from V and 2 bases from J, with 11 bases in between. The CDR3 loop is CASSGQWGNTGELFF. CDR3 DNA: TGTGCCAGCAGCGGGCAGTGGGGAAACACCGGGGAGCTGTTTTTT.

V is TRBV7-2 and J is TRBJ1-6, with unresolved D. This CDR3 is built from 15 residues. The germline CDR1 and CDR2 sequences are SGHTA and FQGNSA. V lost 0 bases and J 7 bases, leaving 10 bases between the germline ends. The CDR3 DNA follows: TGTGCCAGCAGCTTAGCGGTCACAGCCAATTCACCCCTCCACTTT. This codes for CASSLAVTANSPLHF.

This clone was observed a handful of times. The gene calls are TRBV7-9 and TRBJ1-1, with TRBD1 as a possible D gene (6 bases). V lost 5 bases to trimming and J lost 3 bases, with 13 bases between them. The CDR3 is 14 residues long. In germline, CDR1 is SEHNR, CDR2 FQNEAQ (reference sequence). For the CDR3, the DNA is TGTGCCAGCAGCGTACAGGGATCCGACACTGAAGCTTTCTTT. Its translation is CASSVQGSDTEAFF.